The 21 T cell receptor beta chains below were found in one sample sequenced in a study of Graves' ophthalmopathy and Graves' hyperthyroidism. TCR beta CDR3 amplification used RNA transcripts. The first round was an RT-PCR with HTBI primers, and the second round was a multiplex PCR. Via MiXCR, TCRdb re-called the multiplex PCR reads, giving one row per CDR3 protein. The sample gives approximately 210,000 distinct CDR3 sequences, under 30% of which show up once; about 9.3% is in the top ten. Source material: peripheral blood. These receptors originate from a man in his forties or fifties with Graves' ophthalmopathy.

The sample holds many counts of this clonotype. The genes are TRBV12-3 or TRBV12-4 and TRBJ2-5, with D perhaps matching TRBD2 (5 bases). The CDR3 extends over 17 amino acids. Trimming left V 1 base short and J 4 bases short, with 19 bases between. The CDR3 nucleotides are TGTGCCAGCAGTTTAGACGGTTTACTAGAATTCGGAGAGACCCAGTACTTC. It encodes CASSLDGLLEFGETQYF.

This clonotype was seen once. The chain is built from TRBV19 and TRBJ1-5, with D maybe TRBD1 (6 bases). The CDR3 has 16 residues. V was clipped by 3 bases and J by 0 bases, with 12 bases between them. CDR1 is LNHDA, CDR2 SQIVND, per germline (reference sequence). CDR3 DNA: TGTGCCAGTAGTATGGCGGACAGTGTTAGCAATCAGCCCCAGCATTTT. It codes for CASSMADSVSNQPQHF.

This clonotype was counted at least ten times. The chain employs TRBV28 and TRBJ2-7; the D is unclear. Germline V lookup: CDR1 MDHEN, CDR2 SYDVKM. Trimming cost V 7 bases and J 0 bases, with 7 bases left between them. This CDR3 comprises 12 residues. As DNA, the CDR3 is TGTGCCAGCATGGGCACCTCCTACGAGCAGTACTTC. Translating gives CASMGTSYEQYF.

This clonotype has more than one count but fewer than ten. The CDR3 spells CASSPLGNVNTEAFF. CDR3 sequence (DNA): TGTGCCAGCAGTCCCTTGGGGAACGTAAACACTGAAGCTTTCTTT. The V gene is TRBV2, the J gene TRBJ1-1; D not certain. CDR1 is SNHLY, CDR2 FYNNEI, per germline. Trimming shortened V by 5 bases and J by 2 bases, and 15 bases separated the two germline ends. This CDR3 region has 15 residues.

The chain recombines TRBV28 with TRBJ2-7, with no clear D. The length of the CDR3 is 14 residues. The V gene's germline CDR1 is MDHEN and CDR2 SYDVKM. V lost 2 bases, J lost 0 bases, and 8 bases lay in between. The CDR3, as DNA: TGTGCCAGCAGTTTAGCCCAAAGCTCCTACGAGCAGTACTTC. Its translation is CASSLAQSSYEQYF.

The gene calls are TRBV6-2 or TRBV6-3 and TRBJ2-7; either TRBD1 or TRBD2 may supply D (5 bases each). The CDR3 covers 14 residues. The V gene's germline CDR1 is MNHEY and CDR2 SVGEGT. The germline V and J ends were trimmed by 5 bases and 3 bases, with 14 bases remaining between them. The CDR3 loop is CASSTPGRGYEQYF. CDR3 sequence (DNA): TGTGCCAGCAGTACGCCGGGACGGGGCTACGAGCAGTACTTC.

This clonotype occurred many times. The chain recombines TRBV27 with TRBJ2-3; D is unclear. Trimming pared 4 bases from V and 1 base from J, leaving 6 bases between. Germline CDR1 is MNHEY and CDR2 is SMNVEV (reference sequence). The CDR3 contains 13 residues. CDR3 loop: CASSSLGTDTQYF. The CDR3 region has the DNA TGTGCCAGCAGTTCCCTAGGCACAGATACGCAGTATTTT.

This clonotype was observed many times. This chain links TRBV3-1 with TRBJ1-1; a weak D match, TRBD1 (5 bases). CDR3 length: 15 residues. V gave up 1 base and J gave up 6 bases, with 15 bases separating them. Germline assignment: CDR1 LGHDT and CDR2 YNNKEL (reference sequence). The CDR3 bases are TGTGCCAGCAGCCAAGCGTTACGCAGGGCCCCTGAAGCTTTCTTT. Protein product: CASSQALRRAPEAFF.

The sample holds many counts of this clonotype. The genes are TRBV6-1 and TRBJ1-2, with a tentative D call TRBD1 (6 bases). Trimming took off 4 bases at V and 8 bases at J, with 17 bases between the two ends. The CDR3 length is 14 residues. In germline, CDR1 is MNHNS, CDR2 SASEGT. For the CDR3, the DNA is TGTGCCAGCAGTGTCACCGGGACCCAGGGGGGCTACACCTTC. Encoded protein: CASSVTGTQGGYTF.

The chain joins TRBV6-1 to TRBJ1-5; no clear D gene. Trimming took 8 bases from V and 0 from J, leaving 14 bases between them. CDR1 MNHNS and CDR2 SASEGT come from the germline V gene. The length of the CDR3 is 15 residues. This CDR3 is CASQADFYSNQPQHF. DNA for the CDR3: TGTGCCAGCCAGGCCGACTTCTATAGCAATCAGCCCCAGCATTTT.

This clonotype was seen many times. CDR3 bases: TGTGCCAGCTCACAACAGACTAGCAAGAACACCGGGGAGCTGTTTTTT. Amino acids: CASSQQTSKNTGELFF. The chain is built from TRBV18 and TRBJ2-2; 7 bases are shared with TRBD2. J was trimmed by 1 base and V by 4 bases; bases with no gene match: 6. This CDR3 has 16 amino acids. Germline CDR1 KGHSH, CDR2 LQKENI.

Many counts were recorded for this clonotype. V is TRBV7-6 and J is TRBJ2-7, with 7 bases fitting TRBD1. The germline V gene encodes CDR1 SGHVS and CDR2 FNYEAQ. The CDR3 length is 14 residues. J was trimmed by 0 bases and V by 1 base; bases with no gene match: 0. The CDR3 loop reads CASSLGDSSYEQYF. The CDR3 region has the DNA TGTGCCAGCAGCTTAGGGGACAGCTCCTACGAGCAGTACTTC.

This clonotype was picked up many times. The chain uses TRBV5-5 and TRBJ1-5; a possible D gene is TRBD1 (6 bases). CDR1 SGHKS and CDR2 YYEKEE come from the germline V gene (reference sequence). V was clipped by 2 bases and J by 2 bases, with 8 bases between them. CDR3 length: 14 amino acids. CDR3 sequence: CASSFDRRNQPQHF. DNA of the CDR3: TGTGCCAGCAGCTTTGACAGGCGCAATCAGCCCCAGCATTTT.

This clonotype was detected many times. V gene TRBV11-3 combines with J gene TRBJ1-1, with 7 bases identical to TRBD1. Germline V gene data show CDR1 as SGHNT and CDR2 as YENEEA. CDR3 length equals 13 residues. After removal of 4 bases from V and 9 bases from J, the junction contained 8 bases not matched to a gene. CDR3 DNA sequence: TGTGCCAGCAGCTCTATCCGGGACAGAAAAGCTTTCTTT. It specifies CASSSIRDRKAFF.

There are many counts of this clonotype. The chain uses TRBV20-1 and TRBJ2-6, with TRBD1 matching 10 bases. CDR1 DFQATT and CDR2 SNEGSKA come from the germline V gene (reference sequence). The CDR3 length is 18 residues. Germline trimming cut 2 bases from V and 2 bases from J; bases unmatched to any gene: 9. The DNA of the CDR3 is TGCAGTGCTAGACCCCCCGCCGGGACAGGGGCTGGGGCCAACGTCCTGACTTTC. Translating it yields CSARPPAGTGAGANVLTF.

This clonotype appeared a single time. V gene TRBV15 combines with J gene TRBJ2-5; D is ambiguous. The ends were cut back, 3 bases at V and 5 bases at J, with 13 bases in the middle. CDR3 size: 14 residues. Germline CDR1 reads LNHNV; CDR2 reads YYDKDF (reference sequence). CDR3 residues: CATSSLDPAETQYF. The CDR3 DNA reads TGTGCCACCAGCAGCTTAGACCCCGCGGAGACCCAGTACTTC.

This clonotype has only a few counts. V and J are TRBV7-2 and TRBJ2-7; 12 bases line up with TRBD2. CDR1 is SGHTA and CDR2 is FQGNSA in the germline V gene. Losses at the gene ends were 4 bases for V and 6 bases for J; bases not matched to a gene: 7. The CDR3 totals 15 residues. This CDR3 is CASSSLAGGVGEQYF. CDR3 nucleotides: TGTGCCAGCAGCTCACTAGCGGGAGGTGTCGGCGAGCAGTACTTC.

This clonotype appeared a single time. The CDR3 here is CASSHQWSASGANVLTF. CDR3 DNA: TGTGCCAGCAGCCACCAGTGGAGTGCATCTGGGGCCAACGTCCTGACTTTC. The chain has TRBV6-2 or TRBV6-3 and TRBJ2-6, with D hard to call. The V and J ends lost 6 bases and 1 base respectively, with 16 bases between them. Germline CDR1 is MNHEY and CDR2 is SVGEGT. There are 17 residues in the CDR3.

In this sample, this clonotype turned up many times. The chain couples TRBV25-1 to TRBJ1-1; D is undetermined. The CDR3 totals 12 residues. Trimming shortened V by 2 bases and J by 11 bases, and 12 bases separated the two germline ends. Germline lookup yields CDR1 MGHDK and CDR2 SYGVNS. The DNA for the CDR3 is TGTGCCAGCAGTGAAAAGTCCCAGCGGGCTTTCTTT. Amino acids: CASSEKSQRAFF.

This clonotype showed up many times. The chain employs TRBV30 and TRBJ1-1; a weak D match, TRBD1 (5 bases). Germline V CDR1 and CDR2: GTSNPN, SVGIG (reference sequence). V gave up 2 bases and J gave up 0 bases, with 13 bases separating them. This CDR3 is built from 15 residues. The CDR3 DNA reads TGTGCCTGGAGTCTCGGCGGGGGTATGAACACTGAAGCTTTCTTT. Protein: CAWSLGGGMNTEAFF.

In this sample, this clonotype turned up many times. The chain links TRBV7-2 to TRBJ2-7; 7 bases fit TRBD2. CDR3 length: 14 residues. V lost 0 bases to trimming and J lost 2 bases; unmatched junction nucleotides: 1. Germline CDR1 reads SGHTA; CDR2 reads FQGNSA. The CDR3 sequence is CASSLAGLTYEQYF. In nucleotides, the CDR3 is TGTGCCAGCAGCTTAGCGGGACTAACCTACGAGCAGTACTTC.